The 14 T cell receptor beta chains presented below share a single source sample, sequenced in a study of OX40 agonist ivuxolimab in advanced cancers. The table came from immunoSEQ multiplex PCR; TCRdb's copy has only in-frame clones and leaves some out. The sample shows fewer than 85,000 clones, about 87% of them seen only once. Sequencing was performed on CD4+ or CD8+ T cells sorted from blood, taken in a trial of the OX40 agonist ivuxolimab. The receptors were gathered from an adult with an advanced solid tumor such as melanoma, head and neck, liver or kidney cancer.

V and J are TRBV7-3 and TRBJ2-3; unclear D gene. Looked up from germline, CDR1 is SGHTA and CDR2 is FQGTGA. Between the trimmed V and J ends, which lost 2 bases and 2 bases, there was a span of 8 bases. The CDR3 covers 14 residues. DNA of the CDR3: TGTGCCAGCAGCTTAGACGGTTTCACAGATACGCAGTATTTT. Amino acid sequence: CASSLDGFTDTQYF.

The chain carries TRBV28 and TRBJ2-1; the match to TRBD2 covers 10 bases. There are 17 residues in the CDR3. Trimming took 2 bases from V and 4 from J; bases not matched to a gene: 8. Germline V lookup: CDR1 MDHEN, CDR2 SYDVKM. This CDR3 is CASSLGLAGDAYNEQFF. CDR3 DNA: TGTGCCAGCAGTTTAGGGCTAGCGGGAGACGCATACAATGAGCAGTTCTTC.

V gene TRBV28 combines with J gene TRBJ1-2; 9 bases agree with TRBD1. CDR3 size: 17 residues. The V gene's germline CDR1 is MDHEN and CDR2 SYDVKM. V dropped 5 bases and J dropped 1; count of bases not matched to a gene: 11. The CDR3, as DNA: TGTGCCAGCAGTATCTGGACAGGGGTCCCCCTTAACTATGGCTACACCTTC. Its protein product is CASSIWTGVPLNYGYTF.

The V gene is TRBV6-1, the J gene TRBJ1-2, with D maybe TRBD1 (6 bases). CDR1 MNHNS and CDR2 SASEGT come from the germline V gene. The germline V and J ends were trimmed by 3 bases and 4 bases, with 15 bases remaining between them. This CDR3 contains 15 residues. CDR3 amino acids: CASSEGGLGSYGYTF. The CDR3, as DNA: TGTGCCAGCAGTGAGGGGGGGCTCGGGAGCTATGGCTACACCTTC.

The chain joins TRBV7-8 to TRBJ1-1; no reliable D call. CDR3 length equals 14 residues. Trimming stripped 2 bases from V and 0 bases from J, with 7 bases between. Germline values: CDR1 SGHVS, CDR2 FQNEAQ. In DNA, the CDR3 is TGTGCCAGCAGCTTAAGGTCAGTGAACACTGAAGCTTTCTTT. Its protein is CASSLRSVNTEAFF.

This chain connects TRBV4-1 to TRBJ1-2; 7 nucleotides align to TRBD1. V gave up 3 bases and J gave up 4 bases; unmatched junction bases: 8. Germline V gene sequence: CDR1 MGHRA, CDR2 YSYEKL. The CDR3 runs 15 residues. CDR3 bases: TGCGCCAGCAGCCATCCGGACAGGAAGCTCTATGGCTACACCTTC. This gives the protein CASSHPDRKLYGYTF.

The CDR3 DNA follows: TGCAGCATGTACCTTTTGGGCATTCAGTACTTC. This translates into CSMYLLGIQYF. The chain couples TRBV29-1 to TRBJ2-4; D remains ambiguous. Germline V gene lookup returns CDR1 SQVTM and CDR2 ANQGSEA. V lost 8 bases to trimming and J lost 9 bases, with 14 bases between them. The CDR3 runs to 11 residues.

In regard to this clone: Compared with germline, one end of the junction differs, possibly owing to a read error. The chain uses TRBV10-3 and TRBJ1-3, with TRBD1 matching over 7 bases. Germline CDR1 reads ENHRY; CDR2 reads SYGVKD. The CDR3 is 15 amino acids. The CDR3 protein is CAISESGDRAVGRHF. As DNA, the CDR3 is TGTGCCATCAGTGAGTCGGGAGACAGGGCCGTGGGGAGACATTTT.

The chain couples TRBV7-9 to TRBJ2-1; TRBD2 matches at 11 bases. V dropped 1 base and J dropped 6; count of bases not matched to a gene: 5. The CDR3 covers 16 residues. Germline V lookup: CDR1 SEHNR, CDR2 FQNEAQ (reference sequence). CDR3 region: CASSLVSGGAVNEQFF. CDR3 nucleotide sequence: TGTGCCAGCAGCTTAGTTAGCGGGGGGGCCGTCAATGAGCAGTTCTTC. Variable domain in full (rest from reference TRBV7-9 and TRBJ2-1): DTGVSQNPRHKITKRGQNVTFRCDPISEHNRLYWYRQTLGQGPEFLTYFQNEAQLEKSRLLSDRFSAERPKGSFSTLEIQRTEQGDSAMYLCASSLVSGGAVNEQFFGPGTRLTVL.

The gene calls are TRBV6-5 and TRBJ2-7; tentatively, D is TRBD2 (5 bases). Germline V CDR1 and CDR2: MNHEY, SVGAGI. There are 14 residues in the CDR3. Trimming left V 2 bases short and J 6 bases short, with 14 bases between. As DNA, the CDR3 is TGTGCCAGCAGTTACATGAGCCTAGGGAGCGAGCAGTACTTC. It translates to CASSYMSLGSEQYF.

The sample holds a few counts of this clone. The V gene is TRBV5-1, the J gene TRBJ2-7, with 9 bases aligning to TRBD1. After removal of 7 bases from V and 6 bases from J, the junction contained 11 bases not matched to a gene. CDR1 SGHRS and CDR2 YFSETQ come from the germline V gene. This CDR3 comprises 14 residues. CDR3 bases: TGCGCCAGCGGGGGACAGGGCGGTAGCGGCGAGCAGTACTTC. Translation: CASGGQGGSGEQYF.

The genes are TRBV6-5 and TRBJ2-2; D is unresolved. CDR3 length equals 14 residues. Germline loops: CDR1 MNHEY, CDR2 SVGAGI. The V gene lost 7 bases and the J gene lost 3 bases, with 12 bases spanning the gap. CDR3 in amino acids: CASTKRKDTGELFF. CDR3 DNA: TGTGCCAGCACGAAAAGAAAGGACACCGGGGAGCTGTTTTTT.

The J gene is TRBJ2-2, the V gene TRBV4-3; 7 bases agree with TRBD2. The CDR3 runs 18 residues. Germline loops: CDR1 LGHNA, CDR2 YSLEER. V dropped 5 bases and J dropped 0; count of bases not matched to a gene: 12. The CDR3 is CASSERSGVFANTGELFF. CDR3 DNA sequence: TGCGCCAGCAGCGAAAGAAGCGGGGTCTTCGCGAACACCGGGGAGCTGTTTTTT.

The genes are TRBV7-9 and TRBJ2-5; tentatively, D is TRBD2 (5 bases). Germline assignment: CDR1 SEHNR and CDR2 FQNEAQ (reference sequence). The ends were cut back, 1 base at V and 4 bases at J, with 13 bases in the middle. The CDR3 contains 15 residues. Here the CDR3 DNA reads TGTGCCAGCAGCTTAGAAGGGTCTGGAGGAGAGACCCAGTACTTC. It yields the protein CASSLEGSGGETQYF.